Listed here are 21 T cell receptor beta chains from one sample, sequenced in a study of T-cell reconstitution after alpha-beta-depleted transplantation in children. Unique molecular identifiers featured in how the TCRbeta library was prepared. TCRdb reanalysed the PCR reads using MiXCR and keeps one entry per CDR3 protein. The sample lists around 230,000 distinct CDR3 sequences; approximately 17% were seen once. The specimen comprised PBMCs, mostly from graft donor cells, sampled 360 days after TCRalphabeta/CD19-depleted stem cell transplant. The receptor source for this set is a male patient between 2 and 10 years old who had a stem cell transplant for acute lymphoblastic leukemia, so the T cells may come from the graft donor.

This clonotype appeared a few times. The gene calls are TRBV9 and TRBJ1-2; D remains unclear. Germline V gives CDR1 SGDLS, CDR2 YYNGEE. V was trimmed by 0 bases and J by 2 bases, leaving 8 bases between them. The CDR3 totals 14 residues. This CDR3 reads CASSVEGGNYGYTF. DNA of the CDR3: TGTGCCAGCAGCGTAGAGGGCGGGAACTATGGCTACACCTTC.

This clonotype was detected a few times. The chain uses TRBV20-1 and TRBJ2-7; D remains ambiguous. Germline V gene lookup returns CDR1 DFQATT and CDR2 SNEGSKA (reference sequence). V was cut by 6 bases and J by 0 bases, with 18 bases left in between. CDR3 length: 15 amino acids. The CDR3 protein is CSAPGMRSDSYEQYF. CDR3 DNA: TGCAGTGCGCCTGGGATGCGGTCCGACTCCTACGAGCAGTACTTC.

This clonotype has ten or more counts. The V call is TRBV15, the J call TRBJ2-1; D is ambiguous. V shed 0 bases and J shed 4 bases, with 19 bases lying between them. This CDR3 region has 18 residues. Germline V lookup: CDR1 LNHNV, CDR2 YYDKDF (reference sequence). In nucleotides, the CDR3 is TGTGCCACCAGCAGAGACGCGTCGAAGCTTACCCTTTACAATGAGCAGTTCTTC. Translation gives CATSRDASKLTLYNEQFF.

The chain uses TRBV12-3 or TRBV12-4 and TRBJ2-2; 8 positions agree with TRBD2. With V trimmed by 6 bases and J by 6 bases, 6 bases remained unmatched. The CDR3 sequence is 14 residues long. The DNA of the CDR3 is TGTGCCAGCAGCCGAGCGGGGGAGGCCGGGGAGCTGTTTTTT. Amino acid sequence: CASSRAGEAGELFF.

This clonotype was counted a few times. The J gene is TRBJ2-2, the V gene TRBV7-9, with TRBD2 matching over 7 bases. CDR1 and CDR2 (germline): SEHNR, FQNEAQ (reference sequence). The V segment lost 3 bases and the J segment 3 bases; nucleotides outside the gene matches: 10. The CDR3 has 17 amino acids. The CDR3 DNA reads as TGTGCCAGCAGCTTTTGGAGGGCTAGCGGAGACACCGGGGAGCTGTTTTTT. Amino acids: CASSFWRASGDTGELFF.

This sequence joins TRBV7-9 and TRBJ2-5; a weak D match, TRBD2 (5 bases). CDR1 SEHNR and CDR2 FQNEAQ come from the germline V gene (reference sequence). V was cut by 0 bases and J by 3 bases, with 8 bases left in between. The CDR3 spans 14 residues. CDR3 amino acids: CASSLAMEEETQYF. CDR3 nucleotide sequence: TGTGCCAGCAGCTTAGCTATGGAGGAAGAGACCCAGTACTTC.

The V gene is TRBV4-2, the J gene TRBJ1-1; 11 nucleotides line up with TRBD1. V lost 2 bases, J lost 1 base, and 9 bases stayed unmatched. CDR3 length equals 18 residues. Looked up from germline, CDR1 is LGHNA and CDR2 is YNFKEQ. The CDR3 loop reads CASSQTPGQGVGNTEAFF. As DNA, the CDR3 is TGTGCCAGCAGCCAAACCCCGGGACAGGGGGTAGGGAACACTGAAGCTTTCTTT.

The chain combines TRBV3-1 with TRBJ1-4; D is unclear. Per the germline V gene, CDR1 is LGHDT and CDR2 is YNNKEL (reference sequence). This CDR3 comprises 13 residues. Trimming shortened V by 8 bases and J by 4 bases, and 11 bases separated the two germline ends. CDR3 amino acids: CASSKALNEKLFF. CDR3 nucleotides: TGTGCCAGCTCCAAAGCCCTTAATGAAAAACTGTTTTTT. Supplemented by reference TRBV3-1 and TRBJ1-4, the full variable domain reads DTAVSQTPKYLVTQMGNDKSIKCEQNLGHDTMYWYKQDSKKFLKIMFSYNNKELIINETVPNRFSPKSPDKAHLNLHINSLELGDSAVYFCASSKALNEKLFFGSGTQLSVL.

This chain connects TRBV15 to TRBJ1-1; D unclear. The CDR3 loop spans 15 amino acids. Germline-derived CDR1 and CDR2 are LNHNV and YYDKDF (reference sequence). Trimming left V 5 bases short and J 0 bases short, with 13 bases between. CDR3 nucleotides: TGTGCCACCAGCTCAAGGACCGCAATGAACACTGAAGCTTTCTTT. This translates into CATSSRTAMNTEAFF.

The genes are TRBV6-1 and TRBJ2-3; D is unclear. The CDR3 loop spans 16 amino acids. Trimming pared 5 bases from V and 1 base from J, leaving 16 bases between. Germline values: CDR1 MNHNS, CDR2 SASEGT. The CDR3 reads CASSHFLATGTDTQYF. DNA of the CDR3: TGTGCCAGCAGTCATTTCTTGGCGACGGGCACAGATACGCAGTATTTT.

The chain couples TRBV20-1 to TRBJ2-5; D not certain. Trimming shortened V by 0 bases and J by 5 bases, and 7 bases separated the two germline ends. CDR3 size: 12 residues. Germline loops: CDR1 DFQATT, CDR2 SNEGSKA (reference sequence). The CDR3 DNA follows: TGCAGTGCTAGAGATCCGAGGGAGACCCAGTACTTC. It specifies CSARDPRETQYF.

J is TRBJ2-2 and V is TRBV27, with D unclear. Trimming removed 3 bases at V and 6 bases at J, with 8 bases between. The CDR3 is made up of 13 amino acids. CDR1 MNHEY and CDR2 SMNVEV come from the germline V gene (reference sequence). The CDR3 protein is CASSLSYAGELFF. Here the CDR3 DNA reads TGTGCCAGCAGTTTGAGTTACGCCGGGGAGCTGTTTTTT.

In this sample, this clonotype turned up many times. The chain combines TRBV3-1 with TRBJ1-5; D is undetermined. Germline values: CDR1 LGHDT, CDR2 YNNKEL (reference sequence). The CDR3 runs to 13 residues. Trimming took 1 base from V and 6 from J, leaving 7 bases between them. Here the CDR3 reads CASSQGVSQPQHF. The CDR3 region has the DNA TGTGCCAGCAGCCAAGGGGTGAGTCAGCCCCAGCATTTT.

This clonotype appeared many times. CDR3 nucleotides: TGTGCCAGCAGCCAAGGTTACGGGACCCAAGGAAAAGCGAGGCCCTCCGATACGCAGTATTTT. This encodes CASSQGYGTQGKARPSDTQYF. The chain is built from TRBV4-2 and TRBJ2-3; D may correspond to TRBD1 or TRBD2 (5 bases each). Germline CDR1 reads LGHNA; CDR2 reads YNFKEQ. The ends were cut back, 1 base at V and 6 bases at J, with 32 bases in the middle. This CDR3 region has 21 residues.

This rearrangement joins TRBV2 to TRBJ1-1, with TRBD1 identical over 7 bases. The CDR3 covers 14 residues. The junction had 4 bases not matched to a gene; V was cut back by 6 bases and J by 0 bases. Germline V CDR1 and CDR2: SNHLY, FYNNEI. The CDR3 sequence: CASSEQGMNTEAFF. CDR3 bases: TGTGCCAGCAGCGAACAGGGGATGAACACTGAAGCTTTCTTT. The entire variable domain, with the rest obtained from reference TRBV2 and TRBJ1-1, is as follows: EPEVTQTPSHQVTQMGQEVILRCVPISNHLYFYWYRQILGQKVEFLVSFYNNEISEKSEIFDDQFSVERPDGSNFTLKIRSTKLEDSAMYFCASSEQGMNTEAFFGQGTRLTVV.

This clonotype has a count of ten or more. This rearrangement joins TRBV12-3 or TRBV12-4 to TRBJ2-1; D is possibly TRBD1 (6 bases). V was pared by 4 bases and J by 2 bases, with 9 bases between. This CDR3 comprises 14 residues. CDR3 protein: CASSSHRAYNEQFF. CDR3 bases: TGTGCCAGCAGTTCTCACAGGGCCTACAATGAGCAGTTCTTC.

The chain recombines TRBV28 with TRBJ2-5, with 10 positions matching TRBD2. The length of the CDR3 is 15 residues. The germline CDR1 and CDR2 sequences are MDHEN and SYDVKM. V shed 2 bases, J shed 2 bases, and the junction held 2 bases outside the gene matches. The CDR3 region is CASSLGAGGQETQYF. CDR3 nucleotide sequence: TGTGCCAGCAGTTTAGGAGCGGGGGGGCAAGAGACCCAGTACTTC. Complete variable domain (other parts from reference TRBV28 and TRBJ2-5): DVKVTQSSRYLVKRTGEKVFLECVQDMDHENMFWYRQDPGLGLRLIYFSYDVKMKEKGDIPEGYSVSREKKERFSLILESASTNQTSMYLCASSLGAGGQETQYFGPGTRLLVL.

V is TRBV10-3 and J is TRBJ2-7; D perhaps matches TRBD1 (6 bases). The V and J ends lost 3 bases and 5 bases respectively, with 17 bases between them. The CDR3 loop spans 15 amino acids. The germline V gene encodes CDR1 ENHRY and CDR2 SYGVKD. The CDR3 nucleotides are TGTGCCATCAGTGAAGGGACACCTATTCCACACGAGCAGTACTTC. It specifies CAISEGTPIPHEQYF.

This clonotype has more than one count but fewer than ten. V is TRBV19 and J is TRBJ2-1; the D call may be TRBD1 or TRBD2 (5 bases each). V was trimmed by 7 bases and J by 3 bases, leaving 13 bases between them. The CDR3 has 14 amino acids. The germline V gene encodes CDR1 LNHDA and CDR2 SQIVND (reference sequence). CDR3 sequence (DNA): TGTGCCAGTAACCTCTGGGGGAGCTACAATGAGCAGTTCTTC. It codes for CASNLWGSYNEQFF.

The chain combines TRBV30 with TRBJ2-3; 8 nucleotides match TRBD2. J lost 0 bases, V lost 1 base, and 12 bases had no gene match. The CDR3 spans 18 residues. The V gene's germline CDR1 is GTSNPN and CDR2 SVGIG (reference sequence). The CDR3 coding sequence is TGTGCCTGGAGTGGAAGAGGCGCGGGGGGACCTAGCACAGATACGCAGTATTTT. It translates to CAWSGRGAGGPSTDTQYF.

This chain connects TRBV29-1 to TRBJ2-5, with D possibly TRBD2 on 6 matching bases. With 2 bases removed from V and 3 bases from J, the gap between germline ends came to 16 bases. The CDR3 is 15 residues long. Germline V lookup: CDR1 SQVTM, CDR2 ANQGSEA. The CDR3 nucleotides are TGCAGCGTTGAAACGTGGTGGGAGGCTAAAGAGACCCAGTACTTC. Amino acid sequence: CSVETWWEAKETQYF.